The 10 T cell receptor beta chains listed next were all sequenced from one sample in a study of CD8 T cells in ankylosing spondylitis. TCRdb reprocessed the 5' RACE reads with MiXCR, giving one entry per CDR3 protein. This table has some 130,000 distinct CDR3 sequences, approximately 7.3% appearing once. The sequenced material came from blood, either unsorted or a sorted T cell fraction (not recorded which). Source of these receptors: a female donor with ankylosing spondylitis or in good health (not recorded which).

This clonotype has more than one count but fewer than ten. V usage is TRBV12-3 or TRBV12-4 and J usage is TRBJ2-5; D may be TRBD1 (5 bases). This CDR3 spans 15 amino acids. With 7 bases removed from V and 4 bases from J, the gap between germline ends came to 19 bases. The CDR3, as DNA: TGTGCCAGCACCGTCCCCCAGGGCTCGGTAGAGACCCAGTACTTC. It translates to CASTVPQGSVETQYF.

This clonotype has ten or more counts. The chain carries TRBV4-1 and TRBJ1-1, with TRBD1 matching 8 bases. The CDR3 runs to 14 residues. Per germline, CDR1 MGHRA and CDR2 YSYEKL. V shed 5 bases, J shed 4 bases, and the junction held 6 bases outside the gene matches. In DNA, the CDR3 is TGCGCCAGCAGCGAACGACAGGGGAGCACTGAAGCTTTCTTT. This encodes CASSERQGSTEAFF.

This clonotype was observed a handful of times. V is TRBV9 and J is TRBJ2-3; D possibly matches TRBD1 or TRBD2 (6 bases each). The CDR3 is made up of 16 amino acids. V was trimmed by 4 bases and J by 0 bases, leaving 15 bases between them. CDR1 and CDR2 (germline): SGDLS, YYNGEE. The chain's CDR3 is CASSSGDFTSTDTQYF. The CDR3 region has the DNA TGTGCCAGCAGCTCAGGGGACTTTACTAGCACAGATACGCAGTATTTT.

This clonotype was counted at least ten times. V and J are TRBV24-1 and TRBJ2-3; TRBD1 matches 7 bases. V was clipped by 7 bases and J by 3 bases; unmatched bases: 18. Germline V gene lookup returns CDR1 KGHDR and CDR2 SFDVKD. The length of the CDR3 is 18 residues. In DNA form, the CDR3 reads TGTGCCACCAGAAGGCATGAAAGGGGGCTTCAGTATACAGATACGCAGTATTTT. Translated: CATRRHERGLQYTDTQYF.

This clonotype occurred many times. The CDR3 reads CASTTRGTDTQYF. The CDR3 bases are TGCGCCAGCACTACGAGGGGCACAGATACGCAGTATTTT. The chain links TRBV10-2 to TRBJ2-3, with D possibly matching TRBD2 (5 bases). Trimming left V 7 bases short and J 1 base short, with 9 bases between. The germline V gene encodes CDR1 WSHSY and CDR2 SAAADI. The CDR3 is 13 amino acids.

The chain has TRBV5-6 and TRBJ2-5; TRBD1 agrees at 8 bases. The V gene end was trimmed by 7 bases and the J gene end by 1 base; junction bases not matched to a gene: 9. Germline V gene sequence: CDR1 SGHDT, CDR2 YYEEEE. The CDR3 contains 15 residues. This CDR3 reads CASGDQGAVQETQYF. CDR3 bases: TGTGCCAGCGGTGACCAGGGGGCGGTCCAAGAGACCCAGTACTTC.

This clonotype occurred once. A much larger clone sits a single nucleotide away, making a read error possible. This chain links TRBV5-1 with TRBJ2-1; D is perhaps TRBD2 (6 bases). V shed 2 bases and J shed 5 bases, with 23 bases lying between them. The germline CDR1 and CDR2 sequences are SGHRS and YFSETQ. The length of the CDR3 is 18 residues. CDR3 residues: CASSLRGARTGGNNEQFF. DNA of the CDR3: TGCGCCAGCAGCTTACGCGGGGCAAGGACTGGCGGAAACAATGAGCAGTTCTTC.

This clonotype was recorded at least ten times. The chain couples TRBV9 to TRBJ1-4, with a tentative D call TRBD1 (5 bases). V lost 1 base and J lost 0, with 7 bases in between. Germline values: CDR1 SGDLS, CDR2 YYNGEE. The CDR3 spans 15 residues. Here the CDR3 DNA reads TGTGCCAGCAGCGTAACAGGAGCAACTAATGAAAAACTGTTTTTT. Protein sequence: CASSVTGATNEKLFF.

This clonotype has at least ten counts. This sequence joins TRBV6-5 and TRBJ1-6; perhaps TRBD1 as D (5 bases). Germline V CDR1 and CDR2: MNHEY, SVGAGI. This CDR3 is 15 amino acids long. V shed 4 bases and J shed 8 bases, with 15 bases lying between them. CDR3 in DNA: TGTGCCAGCAGTTTAGGTGCGACGGGGGATTCACCCCTCCACTTT. Its protein is CASSLGATGDSPLHF.

This clonotype came up many times. This chain joins TRBV9 and TRBJ2-3; perhaps TRBD2 as D (5 bases). V lost 2 bases and J lost 1, with 11 bases in between. Germline loops: CDR1 SGDLS, CDR2 YYNGEE. The CDR3 totals 15 residues. This chain's CDR3 is CASSVEGFGTDTQYF. The CDR3 nucleotides read TGTGCCAGCAGCGTTGAGGGCTTTGGCACAGATACGCAGTATTTT. The variable domain in full, completed from reference TRBV9 and TRBJ2-3, reads DSGVTQTPKHLITATGQRVTLRCSPRSGDLSVYWYQQSLDQGLQFLIQYYNGEERAKGNILERFSAQQFPDLHSELNLSSLELGDSALYFCASSVEGFGTDTQYFGPGTRLTVL.